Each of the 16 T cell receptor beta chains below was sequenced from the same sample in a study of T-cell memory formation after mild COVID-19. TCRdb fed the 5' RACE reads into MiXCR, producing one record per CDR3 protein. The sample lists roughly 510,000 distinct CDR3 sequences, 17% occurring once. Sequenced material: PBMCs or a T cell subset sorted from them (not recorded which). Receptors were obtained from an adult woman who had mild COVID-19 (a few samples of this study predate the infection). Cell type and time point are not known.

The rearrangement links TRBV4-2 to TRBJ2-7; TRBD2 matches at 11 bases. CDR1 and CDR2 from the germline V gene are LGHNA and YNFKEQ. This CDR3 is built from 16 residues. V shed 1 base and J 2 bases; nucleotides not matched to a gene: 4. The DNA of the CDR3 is TGTGCCAGCAGCCAAGCGTCGACTAGCGGGGCCTACGAGCAGTACTTC. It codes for CASSQASTSGAYEQYF.

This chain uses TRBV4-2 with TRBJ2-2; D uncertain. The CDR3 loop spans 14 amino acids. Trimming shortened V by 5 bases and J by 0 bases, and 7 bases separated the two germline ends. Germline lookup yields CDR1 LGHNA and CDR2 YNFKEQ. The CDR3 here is CASSYASNTGELFF. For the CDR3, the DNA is TGTGCCAGCAGCTATGCATCGAACACCGGGGAGCTGTTTTTT.

CDR3 protein: CASSPPGQGKVEQFF. The CDR3 DNA reads TGTGCCAGCTCACCACCCGGACAGGGTAAGGTTGAGCAGTTCTTC. The chain joins TRBV18 to TRBJ2-1, with 8 bases that match TRBD1. This CDR3 has 15 residues. CDR1 is KGHSH and CDR2 is LQKENI in the germline V gene. V lost 0 bases, J lost 9 bases, and 7 bases stayed unmatched. Full variable domain (outside the CDR3, taken from reference TRBV18 and TRBJ2-1): NAGVMQNPRHLVRRRGQEARLRCSPMKGHSHVYWYRQLPEEGLKFMVYLQKENIIDESGMPKERFSAEFPKEGPSILRIQQVVRGDSAAYFCASSPPGQGKVEQFFGPGTRLTVL.

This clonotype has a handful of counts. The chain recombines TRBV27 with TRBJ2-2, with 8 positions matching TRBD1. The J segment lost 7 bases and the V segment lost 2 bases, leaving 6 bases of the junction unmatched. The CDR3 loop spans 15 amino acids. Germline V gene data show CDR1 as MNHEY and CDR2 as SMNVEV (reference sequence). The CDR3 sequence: CASSLQGARNGELFF. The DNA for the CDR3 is TGTGCCAGCAGTTTACAGGGGGCGCGCAACGGGGAGCTGTTTTTT.

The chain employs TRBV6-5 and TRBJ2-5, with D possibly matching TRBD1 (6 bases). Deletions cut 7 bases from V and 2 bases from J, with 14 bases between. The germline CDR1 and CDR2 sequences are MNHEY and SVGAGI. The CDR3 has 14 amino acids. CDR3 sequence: CASTYRVGQETQYF. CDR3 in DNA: TGTGCCAGCACCTACAGGGTTGGTCAAGAGACCCAGTACTTC.

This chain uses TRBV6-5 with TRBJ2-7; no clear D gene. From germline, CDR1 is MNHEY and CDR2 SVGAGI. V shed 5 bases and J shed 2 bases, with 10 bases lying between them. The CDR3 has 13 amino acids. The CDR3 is CASSLRIAYEQYF. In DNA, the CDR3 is TGTGCCAGCAGTCTACGGATTGCCTACGAGCAGTACTTC.

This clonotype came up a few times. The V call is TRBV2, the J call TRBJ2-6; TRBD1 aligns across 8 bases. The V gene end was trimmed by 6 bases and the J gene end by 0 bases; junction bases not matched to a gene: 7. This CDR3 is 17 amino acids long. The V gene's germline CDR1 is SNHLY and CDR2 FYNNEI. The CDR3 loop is CASRAAGGVSGANVLTF. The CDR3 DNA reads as TGTGCCAGCAGGGCGGCAGGGGGCGTCTCTGGGGCCAACGTCCTGACTTTC. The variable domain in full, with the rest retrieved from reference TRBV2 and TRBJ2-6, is EPEVTQTPSHQVTQMGQEVILRCVPISNHLYFYWYRQILGQKVEFLVSFYNNEISEKSEIFDDQFSVERPDGSNFTLKIRSTKLEDSAMYFCASRAAGGVSGANVLTFGAGSRLTVL.

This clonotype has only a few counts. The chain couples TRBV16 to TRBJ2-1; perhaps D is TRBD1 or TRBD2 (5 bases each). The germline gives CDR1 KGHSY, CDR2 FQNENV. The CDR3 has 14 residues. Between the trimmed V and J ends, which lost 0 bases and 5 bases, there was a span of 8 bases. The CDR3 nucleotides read TGTGCCAGCAGCCAATCGGGACCGAACAATGAGCAGTTCTTC. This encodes CASSQSGPNNEQFF.

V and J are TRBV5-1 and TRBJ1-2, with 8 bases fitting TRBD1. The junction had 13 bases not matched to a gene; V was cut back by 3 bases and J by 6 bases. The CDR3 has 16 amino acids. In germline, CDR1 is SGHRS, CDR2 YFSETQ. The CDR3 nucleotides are TGCGCCAGCAGCTGGGACAGGCTTGAAAGTGTGAATGGCTACACCTTC. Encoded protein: CASSWDRLESVNGYTF.

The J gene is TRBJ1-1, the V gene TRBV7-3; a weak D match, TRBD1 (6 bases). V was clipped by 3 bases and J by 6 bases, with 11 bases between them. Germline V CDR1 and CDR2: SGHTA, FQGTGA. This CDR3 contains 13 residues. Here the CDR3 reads CASSFSGAAEAFF. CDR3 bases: TGTGCCAGCAGCTTTTCGGGGGCCGCTGAAGCTTTCTTT.

For the CDR3, the DNA is TGTGCCAGCAGCTTAGGGGCGAGCTCTGGAAACACCATATATTTT. Protein product: CASSLGASSGNTIYF. The chain carries TRBV11-2 and TRBJ1-3; D unresolved. CDR1 is SGHAT and CDR2 is FQNNGV in the germline V gene. The V end was cut by 1 base, the J end by 0 bases, with 7 bases between. This CDR3 contains 15 residues.

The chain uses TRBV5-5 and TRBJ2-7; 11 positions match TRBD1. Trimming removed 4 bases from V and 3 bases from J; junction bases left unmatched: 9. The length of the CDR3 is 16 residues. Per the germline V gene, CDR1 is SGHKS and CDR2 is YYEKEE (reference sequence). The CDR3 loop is CASSPYTGTGGYEQYF. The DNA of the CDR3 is TGTGCCAGCAGCCCCTATACCGGGACAGGGGGCTACGAGCAGTACTTC. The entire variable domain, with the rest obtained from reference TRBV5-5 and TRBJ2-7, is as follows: DAGVTQSPTHLIKTRGQQVTLRCSPISGHKSVSWYQQVLGQGPQFIFQYYEKEERGRGNFPDRFSARQFPNYSSELNVNALLLGDSALYLCASSPYTGTGGYEQYFGPGTRLTVT.

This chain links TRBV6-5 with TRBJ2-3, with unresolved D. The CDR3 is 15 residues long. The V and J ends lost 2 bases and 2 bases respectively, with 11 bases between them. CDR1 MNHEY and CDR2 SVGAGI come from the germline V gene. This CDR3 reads CASSYAGQDTDTQYF. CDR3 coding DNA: TGTGCCAGCAGTTACGCTGGCCAGGACACAGATACGCAGTATTTT.

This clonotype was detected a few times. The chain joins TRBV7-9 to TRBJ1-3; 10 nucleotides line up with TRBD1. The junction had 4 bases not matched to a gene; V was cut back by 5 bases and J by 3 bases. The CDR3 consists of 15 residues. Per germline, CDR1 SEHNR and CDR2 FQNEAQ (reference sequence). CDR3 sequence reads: CASSRDRGVGNTIYF. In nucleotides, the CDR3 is TGTGCCAGCAGCCGGGACAGGGGAGTTGGAAACACCATATATTTT.

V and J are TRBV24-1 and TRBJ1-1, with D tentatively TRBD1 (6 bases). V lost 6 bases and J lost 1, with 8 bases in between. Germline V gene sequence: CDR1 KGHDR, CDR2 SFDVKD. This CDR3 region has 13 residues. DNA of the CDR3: TGTGCCACCAGTCAGGGGTGGAACACTGAAGCTTTCTTT. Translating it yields CATSQGWNTEAFF.

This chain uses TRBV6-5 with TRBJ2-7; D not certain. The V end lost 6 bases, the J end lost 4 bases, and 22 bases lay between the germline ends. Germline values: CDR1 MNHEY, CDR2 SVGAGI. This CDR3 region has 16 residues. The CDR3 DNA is TGTGCCAGCAGGTGGACCCAGGCAGCGAGGATTTACGAGCAGTACTTC. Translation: CASRWTQAARIYEQYF.